The next 20 T cell receptor beta chains were all read from a single sample in a study of identical twins. One entry per CDR3 protein results from TCRdb running MiXCR on the 5' RACE reads. The data show 1.5 million to 2 million distinct CDR3 sequences, about 30% seen once. The sample was cord blood. Receptor source: a newborn girl in good health.

The V and J genes are TRBV3-1 and TRBJ1-6, with 9 positions matching TRBD1. This CDR3 comprises 15 residues. V dropped 4 bases and J dropped 9; count of bases not matched to a gene: 7. Germline V lookup: CDR1 LGHDT, CDR2 YNNKEL (reference sequence). The CDR3 reads CASSLWDRAGSPLHF. CDR3 sequence (DNA): TGTGCCAGCAGCCTGTGGGACAGGGCCGGTTCACCCCTCCACTTT. The full variable domain, in which reference TRBV3-1 and TRBJ1-6 provide the parts outside the CDR3, is DTAVSQTPKYLVTQMGNDKSIKCEQNLGHDTMYWYKQDSKKFLKIMFSYNNKELIINETVPNRFSPKSPDKAHLNLHINSLELGDSAVYFCASSLWDRAGSPLHFGNGTRLTVT.

The J gene is TRBJ2-7, the V gene TRBV20-1, with TRBD2 identical over 14 bases. After removal of 5 bases from V and 7 bases from J, the junction contained 4 bases not matched to a gene. This CDR3 has 13 residues. The V gene's germline CDR1 is DFQATT and CDR2 SNEGSKA (reference sequence). CDR3 DNA sequence: TGCAGTGCTGAGACTAGCGGGAGGGGTGAGCAGTACTTC. Protein product: CSAETSGRGEQYF.

A single count supports this clonotype. The chain joins TRBV30 to TRBJ1-2, with unresolved D. There are 11 residues in the CDR3. Germline CDR1 and CDR2: GTSNPN and SVGIG (reference sequence). Trimming stripped 4 bases from V and 1 base from J, with 4 bases between. The CDR3 sequence: CAWISNYGYTF. For the CDR3, the DNA is TGTGCCTGGATCAGTAACTATGGCTACACCTTC.

This clonotype was observed a handful of times. This sequence joins TRBV7-2 and TRBJ1-2; possibly TRBD1 for D (5 bases). The CDR3 loop spans 12 amino acids. The germline CDR1 and CDR2 sequences are SGHTA and FQGNSA. V was cut by 5 bases and J by 11 bases, with 15 bases left in between. CDR3 protein: CASSQAGLTYTF. For the CDR3, the DNA is TGTGCCAGCAGCCAAGCGGGGCTAACTTACACCTTC.

The table lists this clonotype with a few counts. V is TRBV27 and J is TRBJ2-7, with D possibly being TRBD1 (6 bases). There are 14 residues in the CDR3. CDR1 is MNHEY, CDR2 SMNVEV, per germline (reference sequence). Between the trimmed V and J ends, which lost 2 bases and 6 bases, there was a span of 14 bases. The CDR3 bases are TGTGCCAGCAGTTTAACAGGGTCCCACCTCGAGCAGTACTTC. It is translated as CASSLTGSHLEQYF.

The rearrangement uses TRBV20-1 and TRBJ2-1; D gene unclear. The V gene's germline CDR1 is DFQATT and CDR2 SNEGSKA (reference sequence). The CDR3 consists of 15 residues. Trimming took 5 bases from V and 1 from J, leaving 15 bases between them. CDR3 coding DNA: TGCAGTGCTGCCTCGGGCCCTCGATCCTACAATGAGCAGTTCTTC. The encoded protein is CSAASGPRSYNEQFF.

V usage is TRBV6-5 and J usage is TRBJ2-1; 7 positions match TRBD2. CDR3 size: 15 residues. Germline lookup yields CDR1 MNHEY and CDR2 SVGAGI. With V trimmed by 6 bases and J by 7 bases, 12 bases remained unmatched. The DNA of the CDR3 is TGTGCCAGCAGCTCCTCCGGGACTACACTGAATGAGCAGTTCTTC. This sequence encodes CASSSSGTTLNEQFF.

The rearrangement uses TRBV5-4 and TRBJ1-3; 7 bases fit TRBD1. Germline V gene data show CDR1 as SGHNT and CDR2 as YYREEE (reference sequence). The CDR3 consists of 15 residues. The J segment lost 4 bases and the V segment lost 5 bases, leaving 9 bases of the junction unmatched. CDR3 in DNA: TGTGCCAGCAGTCGACAGGGAACGAGAGGAAACACCATATATTTT. It yields the protein CASSRQGTRGNTIYF. Based on the CDR3 plus reference TRBV5-4 and TRBJ1-3, the full variable domain is ETGVTQSPTHLIKTRGQQVTLRCSSQSGHNTVSWYQQALGQGPQFIFQYYREEENGRGNFPPRFSGLQFPNYSSELNVNALELDDSALYLCASSRQGTRGNTIYFGEGSWLTVV.

V and J are TRBV7-8 and TRBJ1-5; 8 bases align to TRBD1. The CDR3 totals 17 residues. Germline CDR1 is SGHVS and CDR2 is FQNEAQ. The trim removed 3 bases at V and 4 bases at J, leaving 11 bases unmatched. The CDR3 region is CASSLSAGTGLNQPQHF. Here the CDR3 DNA reads TGTGCCAGCAGCTTGAGCGCCGGGACAGGCCTGAATCAGCCCCAGCATTTT.

The chain has TRBV3-1 and TRBJ1-3; a possible D gene is TRBD1 (6 bases). Trimming took off 1 base at V and 0 bases at J, with 19 bases between the two ends. The CDR3 contains 19 residues. Germline V gives CDR1 LGHDT, CDR2 YNNKEL (reference sequence). CDR3 protein: CASSQVTLQGSLSGNTIYF. CDR3 coding DNA: TGTGCCAGCAGCCAAGTGACCCTACAGGGTTCGCTCTCTGGAAACACCATATATTTT.

The chain links TRBV11-1 to TRBJ1-1, with D unresolved. Trimming pared 5 bases from V and 0 bases from J, leaving 13 bases between. The length of the CDR3 is 15 residues. Germline V CDR1 and CDR2: SGHAT, FQDESV (reference sequence). CDR3 amino acids: CASSRKGPMNTEAFF. The CDR3 DNA reads TGTGCCAGCAGCCGAAAAGGACCCATGAACACTGAAGCTTTCTTT.

CDR3 region: CASSEFKRGEETQYF. CDR3 sequence (DNA): TGTGCCAGCAGTGAATTCAAGCGGGGGGAAGAGACCCAGTACTTC. The rearrangement uses TRBV6-1 and TRBJ2-5; 9 nucleotides align to TRBD2. The CDR3 covers 15 residues. V dropped 2 bases and J dropped 3; count of bases not matched to a gene: 4. Germline CDR1 MNHNS, CDR2 SASEGT.

The rearrangement uses TRBV20-1 and TRBJ1-2; possible D gene TRBD1, 6 bases. V lost 5 bases and J 2 bases, leaving 15 bases between the germline ends. The CDR3 runs 14 residues. The germline V gene has CDR1 DFQATT and CDR2 SNEGSKA (reference sequence). The CDR3 spells CSAFIRDINYGYTF. Written as DNA, the CDR3 is TGCAGTGCTTTCATCCGGGACATAAACTATGGCTACACCTTC.

This clonotype has more than one count but fewer than ten. The gene calls are TRBV20-1 and TRBJ2-5; 10 nucleotides align to TRBD2. The CDR3 has 15 residues. Unmatched junction bases numbered 6, after V lost 3 bases and J lost 2 bases. The germline V gene has CDR1 DFQATT and CDR2 SNEGSKA (reference sequence). CDR3 DNA sequence: TGCAGTGCTAGTCCTAGCGGGAGCTCTCAAGAGACCCAGTACTTC. This codes for CSASPSGSSQETQYF.

This clonotype was counted ten times or more. V gene TRBV27 combines with J gene TRBJ2-4; 10 nucleotides line up with TRBD1. The J segment lost 0 bases and the V segment lost 4 bases, leaving 9 bases of the junction unmatched. Germline V lookup: CDR1 MNHEY, CDR2 SMNVEV (reference sequence). The CDR3 length is 18 residues. CDR3 in DNA: TGTGCCAGCAGTTCCACACGAGGGACAGGGGTAGCCAAAAACATTCAGTACTTC. Its protein is CASSSTRGTGVAKNIQYF.

The gene calls are TRBV20-1 and TRBJ1-5; D is ambiguous. This CDR3 is 15 amino acids long. Germline-derived CDR1 and CDR2 are DFQATT and SNEGSKA (reference sequence). V lost 3 bases to trimming and J lost 0 bases, with 12 bases between them. The CDR3: CSASDVRYSNQPQHF. CDR3 in DNA: TGCAGTGCTAGCGACGTCCGTTATAGCAATCAGCCCCAGCATTTT.

This clonotype was counted only a few times. This rearrangement joins TRBV12-3 or TRBV12-4 to TRBJ2-3; D may be TRBD1 (6 bases). V shed 7 bases and J shed 2 bases, with 10 bases lying between them. This CDR3 spans 13 amino acids. The CDR3 DNA sequence: TGTGCCAGCAAAGGACAGCTCACAGATACGCAGTATTTT. Protein: CASKGQLTDTQYF.

A note on this clonotype: Just one base apart from a much larger clone, this may be a read error. The chain uses TRBV5-1 and TRBJ2-7; D ambiguous. The CDR3 has 15 residues. The germline V and J ends were trimmed by 4 bases and 7 bases, with 21 bases remaining between them. The germline gives CDR1 SGHRS, CDR2 YFSETQ. CDR3 sequence: CASSLIGPTGNEQYF. Written as DNA, the CDR3 is TGCGCCAGCAGCCTAATCGGACCCACTGGCAATGAGCAGTACTTC.

The J gene is TRBJ2-5, the V gene TRBV7-2, with TRBD2 matching over 8 bases. Trimming took 3 bases from V and 2 from J; bases not matched to a gene: 11. This CDR3 spans 17 amino acids. Germline CDR1 reads SGHTA; CDR2 reads FQGNSA. In DNA, the CDR3 is TGTGCCAGCAGCTTCGGTGTTTCGGGGGGGCGGCAAGAGACCCAGTACTTC. It is translated as CASSFGVSGGRQETQYF.

This clonotype was counted between two and nine times. DNA of the CDR3: TGTGCCAGCAGCTTAGAAGGGGAGGGTACGCAGTATTTT. It translates to CASSLEGEGTQYF. This rearrangement joins TRBV7-9 to TRBJ2-3; 7 bases agree with TRBD2. The J segment lost 8 bases and the V segment lost 1 base, leaving 3 bases of the junction unmatched. Germline CDR1 SEHNR, CDR2 FQNEAQ (reference sequence). CDR3 length: 13 amino acids.